Sequencing of this T cell receptor beta chain was carried out in a study of T cell responses to AZD1222 COVID-19 vaccine. A word on this clone: Its antigen is not known.

Whole-study results and caveats: There were mostly white British donors and more females than males, and clonal diversity was possibly underestimated. Nearly half of unique spike-specific TCRs reportedly avoided B.1.351 and B.1.1.7 mutated regions.

Assay: immunoSEQ multiplex PCR; the TCRdb copy retains only in-frame clones and omits some. The repertoire has nearly 110,000 clones, approximately 92% of them found once; the top ten carry roughly 8.9%. CDR1 and CDR2 from the germline V gene are SGHRS and YFSETQ. V was pared by 1 base and J by 3 bases, with 7 bases of the junction left unmatched. The CDR3 has 16 residues. The clonotype originates from an adult who received the AZD1222 COVID-19 vaccine. The rearrangement links TRBV5-1 to TRBJ2-3; TRBD2 matches at 8 bases. Sequencing was performed on peripheral blood, taken 28 days after the second AZD1222 dose. CDR3 sequence: CASSLNREGLTDTQYF. CDR3 nucleotides: TGCGCCAGCAGCTTGAATCGGGAGGGCCTTACAGATACGCAGTATTTT.